This T cell receptor (beta chain) was captured by sequencing in a study of T cell repertoires in cytomegalovirus infection. Study context: The public TCR beta signatures pointed to both CMV infection and matching HLA type.

TCRdb reprocessed the reads via MiXCR and lists one record per CDR3 protein. The data show fewer than 200,000 distinct CDR3 sequences, 7.5% to 10% seen once. The trim removed 3 bases at V and 5 bases at J, leaving 4 bases unmatched. Per the germline V gene, CDR1 is LNHDA and CDR2 is SQIVND (reference sequence). This CDR3 is built from 14 residues. The study's findings and limits: The ex vivo response showed dominance by HLA-C-restricted CMV-specific TCR beta clonotypes. There were carriers of CMV plus the relevant HLA, and cumulative public TCR beta family frequency identified them.

As regards this clonotype: The target antigen is unknown. Just one base apart from a much larger clone, this may be a read error.

Sequencing was done on a sample of PBMCs. This chain connects TRBV19 to TRBJ1-1; 9 nucleotides align to TRBD1. The sequence was obtained from a human donor in good health (CMV status not recorded). Some clones in this sample may be carry-over from other donors' samples. The CDR3 sequence: CASSMGQGGTEAFF. DNA of the CDR3: TGTGCCAGTAGTATGGGACAGGGTGGTACTGAAGCTTTCTTT.